This entry lists 21 T cell receptor beta chains sequenced from one sample in a study of beta chain features in type 1 diabetes. TCRB transcripts that were expressed got sequenced, as all of the isolated RNA had been reverse transcribed. Some clones are missing from TCRdb's copy, which holds only in-frame ones; the method was immunoSEQ multiplex PCR. The sample shows a few hundred thousand clones, approximately 11% of them seen only once. The sequencing sample was made of central memory CD4+ T cells from blood. These receptors were taken from a man between 18 and 29 years old in good health.

This clone was found a few times. This sequence joins TRBV5-1 and TRBJ1-1; 7 bases fit TRBD1. There are 14 residues in the CDR3. Germline V gene data show CDR1 as SGHRS and CDR2 as YFSETQ. V lost 4 bases, J lost 3 bases, and 6 bases stayed unmatched. The CDR3 protein is CASSPRDRDTEAFF. CDR3 coding DNA: TGCGCCAGCAGCCCCCGGGACAGAGACACTGAAGCTTTCTTT.

This clone was seen more than once but under ten times. The V and J genes are TRBV7-8 and TRBJ2-7, with D unclear. CDR1 SGHVS and CDR2 FQNEAQ come from the germline V gene. CDR3 length equals 15 residues. Trimming removed 0 bases at V and 0 bases at J, with 9 bases between. The CDR3 spells CASSLAEVSSYEQYF. Written as DNA, the CDR3 is TGTGCCAGCAGCTTAGCCGAAGTCAGCTCCTACGAGCAGTACTTC.

This clone was recorded many times. The chain carries TRBV5-4 and TRBJ2-7, with 7 bases fitting TRBD1. The germline V gene has CDR1 SGHNT and CDR2 YYREEE (reference sequence). Trimming took 5 bases from V and 0 from J; bases not matched to a gene: 8. This CDR3 comprises 15 residues. DNA of the CDR3: TGTGCCAGCAGATCCGGACAGGCCAGCTCCTACGAGCAGTACTTC. It encodes CASRSGQASSYEQYF.

The J gene is TRBJ2-3, the V gene TRBV5-6; D uncertain. The CDR3 contains 15 residues. V was trimmed by 0 bases and J by 2 bases, leaving 10 bases between them. The germline CDR1 and CDR2 sequences are SGHDT and YYEEEE. CDR3 residues: CASSLVGGTTDTQYF. The CDR3 nucleotides are TGTGCCAGCAGCTTGGTGGGCGGTACCACAGATACGCAGTATTTT.

This clone occurred a few times. V and J are TRBV7-2 and TRBJ2-6; D is unresolved. Trimming took off 5 bases at V and 0 bases at J, with 11 bases between the two ends. Germline CDR1 SGHTA, CDR2 FQGNSA. The CDR3 is made up of 16 amino acids. CDR3 amino acids: CASSHPPSSGANVLTF. For the CDR3, the DNA is TGTGCCAGCAGCCATCCCCCGAGCTCTGGGGCCAACGTCCTGACTTTC.

The chain uses TRBV29-1 and TRBJ1-1, with D possibly TRBD1 on 6 matching bases. The ends were cut back, 6 bases at V and 6 bases at J, with 14 bases in the middle. The germline CDR1 and CDR2 sequences are SQVTM and ANQGSEA. The CDR3 covers 12 residues. CDR3 nucleotide sequence: TGCAGCGTACAGGGTTGGAGGCCTGAAGCTTTCTTT. As protein: CSVQGWRPEAFF. Full variable domain (rest looked up from reference TRBV29-1 and TRBJ1-1): SAVISQKPSRDICQRGTSLTIQCQVDSQVTMMFWYRQQPGQSLTLIATANQGSEATYESGFVIDKFPISRPNLTFSTLTVSNMSPEDSSIYLCSVQGWRPEAFFGQGTRLTVV.

V and J are TRBV7-2 and TRBJ2-7; 11 bases fit TRBD2. In germline, CDR1 is SGHTA, CDR2 FQGNSA. This CDR3 spans 16 amino acids. The junction had 4 bases not matched to a gene; V was cut back by 3 bases and J by 0 bases. CDR3 protein: CASSFGGLAASYEQYF. For the CDR3, the DNA is TGTGCCAGCAGCTTTGGGGGACTAGCGGCCTCCTACGAGCAGTACTTC.

The chain couples TRBV2 to TRBJ2-5; 11 positions match TRBD2. This CDR3 comprises 16 residues. Per germline, CDR1 SNHLY and CDR2 FYNNEI. J was trimmed by 5 bases and V by 4 bases; bases with no gene match: 9. In DNA form, the CDR3 reads TGTGCCAGCAGTGTAGCTCTAGCGGGAGGTTTTGAGACCCAGTACTTC. This sequence encodes CASSVALAGGFETQYF.

A remark on this clone: The junction differs from germline at one of its ends, possibly a read error. This specimen includes other DNA sequences encoding the same CDR3. The chain recombines TRBV15 with TRBJ2-3; D remains unclear. The CDR3 spans 14 residues. Germline CDR1 LNHNV, CDR2 YYDKDF (reference sequence). CDR3 region: CATSRDPSTDTQYF. Written as DNA, the CDR3 is TGTGCCACCAGCCGAGATCCTAGCACAGATACGCAGTATTTT.

This clone was observed a handful of times. The V and J genes are TRBV5-1 and TRBJ1-1; D might be TRBD1 (6 bases). The CDR3 loop spans 15 amino acids. Germline CDR1 is SGHRS and CDR2 is YFSETQ. Trimming stripped 2 bases from V and 4 bases from J, with 15 bases between. The DNA for the CDR3 is TGCGCCAGCAGCTTAGCCACAGGGCGGGCCACTGAAGCTTTCTTT. Translating gives CASSLATGRATEAFF.

This clone showed up many times. J is TRBJ2-2 and V is TRBV15; D possibly corresponds to TRBD2 (5 bases). CDR1 is LNHNV and CDR2 is YYDKDF in the germline V gene (reference sequence). Trimming took off 5 bases at V and 4 bases at J, with 8 bases between the two ends. This CDR3 is 13 amino acids long. CDR3 sequence: CATSGSGTGELFF. CDR3 sequence (DNA): TGTGCCACCAGCGGGAGTGGCACCGGGGAGCTGTTTTTT.

The chain carries TRBV7-9 and TRBJ2-1; D call uncertain. This CDR3 has 11 residues. Germline V gene sequence: CDR1 SEHNR, CDR2 FQNEAQ (reference sequence). Trimming took off 5 bases at V and 8 bases at J, with 7 bases between the two ends. CDR3 coding DNA: TGTGCCAGCAGCCGGATGGATGAGCAGTTCTTC. Translated: CASSRMDEQFF.

This clone showed up just a few times. The chain has TRBV29-1 and TRBJ2-6; 8 bases align to TRBD2. The CDR3 totals 19 residues. CDR1 and CDR2 from the germline V gene are SQVTM and ANQGSEA. With 7 bases clipped from V and 0 bases from J, the junction kept 17 bases outside the gene matches. Here the CDR3 reads CSGGGPTGGEPSGANVLTF. CDR3 sequence (DNA): TGCAGCGGTGGAGGCCCCACGGGAGGGGAGCCCTCTGGGGCCAACGTCCTGACTTTC.

This clone was picked up a small number of times. The chain is built from TRBV4-1 and TRBJ2-4; D is possibly TRBD1 or TRBD2 (5 bases each). V shed 3 bases and J shed 0 bases, with 18 bases lying between them. Germline CDR1 is MGHRA and CDR2 is YSYEKL. This CDR3 has 18 residues. In nucleotides, the CDR3 is TGCGCCAGCAGCCAGGGGTTCGGGGCGGACCTAGCCAAAAACATTCAGTACTTC. Protein: CASSQGFGADLAKNIQYF.

This clone was seen only a few times. The chain uses TRBV14 and TRBJ2-6, with TRBD2 matching over 9 bases. The trim removed 3 bases at V and 0 bases at J, leaving 9 bases unmatched. This CDR3 contains 19 residues. Germline V lookup: CDR1 SGHDN, CDR2 FVKESK. The CDR3: CASSHASSGAYSGANVLTF. The CDR3, as DNA: TGTGCCAGCAGCCACGCCTCTAGCGGGGCATACTCTGGGGCCAACGTCCTGACTTTC.

J is TRBJ1-1 and V is TRBV7-2, with D maybe TRBD1 (6 bases). Trimming left V 1 base short and J 0 bases short, with 12 bases between. Germline lookup yields CDR1 SGHTA and CDR2 FQGNSA. The CDR3 covers 16 residues. CDR3 loop: CASSLDGTSMNTEAFF. CDR3 nucleotides: TGTGCCAGCAGCTTAGACGGGACATCTATGAACACTGAAGCTTTCTTT.

The V gene is TRBV15, the J gene TRBJ2-2; TRBD2 agrees at 9 bases. The CDR3 has 17 residues. The J segment lost 7 bases and the V segment lost 0 bases, leaving 9 bases of the junction unmatched. CDR1 is LNHNV, CDR2 YYDKDF, per germline (reference sequence). CDR3 region: CATSRDRASGTVGELFF. The CDR3 DNA sequence: TGTGCCACCAGCAGAGATCGGGCTAGCGGGACGGTCGGGGAGCTGTTTTTT.

Many counts were recorded for this clone. The CDR3 region is CASSEAQGRQPQHF. Written as DNA, the CDR3 is TGTGCCAGCAGTGAAGCGCAGGGCAGGCAGCCCCAGCATTTT. This chain links TRBV2 with TRBJ1-5; TRBD1 is a possible D gene (5 bases). Germline assignment: CDR1 SNHLY and CDR2 FYNNEI. The CDR3 is 14 amino acids. V was pared by 0 bases and J by 7 bases, with 10 bases between. The full variable domain, its missing parts supplied by reference TRBV2 and TRBJ1-5, is EPEVTQTPSHQVTQMGQEVILRCVPISNHLYFYWYRQILGQKVEFLVSFYNNEISEKSEIFDDQFSVERPDGSNFTLKIRSTKLEDSAMYFCASSEAQGRQPQHFGDGTRLSIL.

This chain joins TRBV28 and TRBJ1-2, with a possible D match to TRBD1 (6 bases). The CDR3 totals 15 residues. The germline gives CDR1 MDHEN, CDR2 SYDVKM. Trimming pared 4 bases from V and 7 bases from J, leaving 19 bases between. In DNA, the CDR3 is TGTGCCAGCAGTTCCCCCGGCAGGGGCCACCTTGGCTACACCTTC. Translating gives CASSSPGRGHLGYTF.

There are a few counts of this clone. The V call is TRBV27, the J call TRBJ2-5; tentative D call: TRBD2 (5 bases). Between the trimmed V and J ends, which lost 5 bases and 7 bases, there was a span of 17 bases. This CDR3 comprises 14 residues. The V gene's germline CDR1 is MNHEY and CDR2 SMNVEV (reference sequence). In DNA form, the CDR3 reads TGTGCCAGCAGTGCACCCGGCCGGGAACGGACCCAGTACTTC. Translating it yields CASSAPGRERTQYF.

This clone was recorded many times. V is TRBV2 and J is TRBJ2-3; 8 bases are shared with TRBD2. Germline V CDR1 and CDR2: SNHLY, FYNNEI. With V trimmed by 6 bases and J by 3 bases, 8 bases remained unmatched. The CDR3 loop spans 15 amino acids. The CDR3: CASSPRGAGTDTQYF. As DNA, the CDR3 is TGTGCCAGCAGCCCGCGGGGGGCCGGGACAGATACGCAGTATTTT. The full variable domain, in which reference TRBV2 and TRBJ2-3 provide the parts outside the CDR3, is EPEVTQTPSHQVTQMGQEVILRCVPISNHLYFYWYRQILGQKVEFLVSFYNNEISEKSEIFDDQFSVERPDGSNFTLKIRSTKLEDSAMYFCASSPRGAGTDTQYFGPGTRLTVL.